This T cell receptor beta chain was recorded in a study of T-cell reconstitution after alpha-beta-depleted transplantation in children. Unique molecular identifiers tagged the TCRbeta library. TCRdb reprocessed the PCR reads via MiXCR and lists one record per CDR3 protein. The repertoire has around 200,000 distinct CDR3 sequences, 6.5% to 7.5% of them found once; the top ten carry around 2.7%. There are many counts of this clonotype. The CDR3 is made up of 12 amino acids. Trimming took off 5 bases at V and 8 bases at J, with 13 bases between the two ends. Germline loops: CDR1 DFQATT, CDR2 SNEGSKA (reference sequence).

The sequences come from PBMCs from the stem cell graft donor, collected from the stem cell graft. The rearrangement links TRBV20-1 to TRBJ2-1, with unresolved D. The sequence was obtained from a human donor who donated a stem cell graft to a child with Wiskott-Aldrich syndrome. The CDR3 loop reads CSAEAKRDEQFF. CDR3 sequence (DNA): TGCAGTGCTGAAGCTAAACGGGATGAGCAGTTCTTC.